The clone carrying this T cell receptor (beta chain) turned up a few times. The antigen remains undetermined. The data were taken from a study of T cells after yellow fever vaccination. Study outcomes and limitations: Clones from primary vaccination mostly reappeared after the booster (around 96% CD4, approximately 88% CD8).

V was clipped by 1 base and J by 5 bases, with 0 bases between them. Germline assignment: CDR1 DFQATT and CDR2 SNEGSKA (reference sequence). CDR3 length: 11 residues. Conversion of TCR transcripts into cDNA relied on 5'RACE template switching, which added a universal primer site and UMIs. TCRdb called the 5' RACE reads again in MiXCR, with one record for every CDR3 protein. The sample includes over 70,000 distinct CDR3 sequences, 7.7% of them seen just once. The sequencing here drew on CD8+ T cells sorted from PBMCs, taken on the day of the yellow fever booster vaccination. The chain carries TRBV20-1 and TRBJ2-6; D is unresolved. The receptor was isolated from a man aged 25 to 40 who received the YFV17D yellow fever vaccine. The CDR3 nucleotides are TGCAGTGCTAGAGGGGCCAACGTCCTGACTTTC. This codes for CSARGANVLTF.